This T cell receptor (beta chain) was observed in a study of Graves' ophthalmopathy and Graves' hyperthyroidism. Study findings and constraints: At about 69% sensitivity and about 72% specificity, the model predicted progression of the ophthalmopathy. For separating ophthalmopathy from stable hyperthyroidism, a 13-signature model gave about 90% sensitivity and 75% to 83% specificity.

Trimming cost V 0 bases and J 5 bases; bases outside gene matches: 6. Germline V gives CDR1 MNHEY, CDR2 SVGAGI. The length of the CDR3 is 15 residues. This clonotype was counted ten times or more. The antigen is unknown. For repertoire sequencing, the TCR beta CDR3 regions were amplified from RNA transcripts. HTBI-primed first-round RT-PCR preceded second-round multiplex PCR. TCRdb re-derived calls from the multiplex PCR reads in MiXCR, one entry per CDR3 protein. The sample lists roughly 420,000 distinct CDR3 sequences, more than 20% occurring once. The TCR was taken from a young woman with stable Graves' hyperthyroidism. The sample taken for sequencing was peripheral blood. The rearrangement joins TRBV6-5 to TRBJ1-2, with 7 positions matching TRBD1. The CDR3 DNA sequence: TGTGCCAGCAGTTACTCCCCAGGGGGAGAATATGGCTACACCTTC. As protein: CASSYSPGGEYGYTF.